These 25 T cell receptor beta chains originate from one sample sequenced in a study of blood T cell repertoires in COVID-19. Sequencing was performed with immunoSEQ multiplex PCR; in TCRdb, only in-frame clones are kept and a portion is missing. Here the sample spans tens of thousands of clones, around 85% being singletons. The sequenced sample was peripheral blood. Source of these receptors: a human donor in a cohort sampled during active COVID-19.

The CDR3 reads CASSPTGRDTGELFF. The CDR3 DNA sequence: TGTGCCAGCAGTCCCACAGGGCGTGACACCGGGGAGCTGTTTTTT. The chain links TRBV7-9 to TRBJ2-2; weak D call: TRBD1 (6 bases). The CDR3 consists of 15 residues. Trimming took off 6 bases at V and 3 bases at J, with 14 bases between the two ends. The germline CDR1 and CDR2 sequences are SEHNR and FQNEAQ (reference sequence).

This sequence joins TRBV11-2 and TRBJ2-1; 10 nucleotides match TRBD2. Germline V CDR1 and CDR2: SGHAT, FQNNGV. Trimming removed 5 bases from V and 6 bases from J; junction bases left unmatched: 10. The CDR3 has 16 amino acids. CDR3 protein: CASSRSTSGVPNEQFF. The DNA of the CDR3 is TGTGCCAGCAGCCGTTCCACTAGCGGGGTACCCAATGAGCAGTTCTTC.

The genes are TRBV7-2 and TRBJ2-1, with 8 positions matching TRBD1. The CDR3 has 15 residues. Looked up from germline, CDR1 is SGHTA and CDR2 is FQGNSA. V lost 6 bases to trimming and J lost 3 bases; unmatched junction nucleotides: 7. The CDR3 coding sequence is TGTGCCAGCAGTTCCGGACAGGGTTTCTACAATGAGCAGTTCTTC. Amino acid sequence: CASSSGQGFYNEQFF.

The rearrangement links TRBV7-9 to TRBJ2-3; D gene uncertain. CDR1 SEHNR and CDR2 FQNEAQ come from the germline V gene (reference sequence). Trimming removed 2 bases at V and 2 bases at J, with 8 bases between. The CDR3 extends over 14 amino acids. The CDR3 is CASSLTTATDTQYF. CDR3 nucleotide sequence: TGTGCCAGCAGCTTAACCACAGCCACAGATACGCAGTATTTT.

This chain links TRBV5-4 with TRBJ1-1; D is possibly TRBD1 (5 bases). This CDR3 spans 13 amino acids. Trimming shortened V by 1 base and J by 5 bases, and 9 bases separated the two germline ends. CDR1 is SGHNT and CDR2 is YYREEE in the germline V gene (reference sequence). The CDR3 DNA is TGTGCCAGCAGCTTGCCCAGGGCAACTGAAGCTTTCTTT. As protein: CASSLPRATEAFF. Complete variable domain (other parts from reference TRBV5-4 and TRBJ1-1): ETGVTQSPTHLIKTRGQQVTLRCSSQSGHNTVSWYQQALGQGPQFIFQYYREEENGRGNFPPRFSGLQFPNYSSELNVNALELDDSALYLCASSLPRATEAFFGQGTRLTVV.

The CDR3 loop reads CASSLLNRPEKLFF. In nucleotides, the CDR3 is TGTGCCAGCAGTTTATTAAACAGGCCTGAAAAACTGTTTTTT. The rearrangement links TRBV27 to TRBJ1-4, with D perhaps TRBD1 (5 bases). V gave up 1 base and J gave up 7 bases, with 10 bases separating them. CDR1 is MNHEY and CDR2 is SMNVEV in the germline V gene (reference sequence). The CDR3 is made up of 14 amino acids.

The V call is TRBV7-9, the J call TRBJ1-4; 7 bases line up with TRBD1. The ends lost 0 bases at V and 7 bases at J; junction bases unmatched: 5. Germline loops: CDR1 SEHNR, CDR2 FQNEAQ (reference sequence). CDR3 length: 15 residues. This CDR3 reads CASSLAGDRVEKLFF. The DNA of the CDR3 is TGTGCCAGCAGCTTAGCTGGGGACAGAGTTGAAAAACTGTTTTTT.

The chain uses TRBV3-1 (or the pseudogene TRBV3-2) and TRBJ1-1; the D gene is possibly TRBD1 (6 bases). CDR1 is LGHDT, CDR2 YNNKEL, per germline (reference sequence). CDR3 length: 15 amino acids. The V gene lost 4 bases and the J gene lost 1 base, with 13 bases spanning the gap. The CDR3 sequence is CASSPTTGRNTEAFF. DNA of the CDR3: TGTGCCAGCAGCCCTACGACAGGTAGGAACACTGAAGCTTTCTTT.

The genes are TRBV19 and TRBJ1-2, with 12 bases that match TRBD1. The CDR3 contains 14 residues. V lost 4 bases and J lost 7; bases outside the gene matches: 4. Per the germline V gene, CDR1 is LNHDA and CDR2 is SQIVND (reference sequence). CDR3 residues: CASSTGQGAGGYTF. The CDR3 DNA reads as TGTGCCAGTAGTACGGGACAGGGGGCCGGTGGCTACACCTTC.

The J gene is TRBJ2-3, the V gene TRBV6-4; D not certain. Germline CDR1 is MRHNA and CDR2 is SNTAGT. This CDR3 comprises 14 residues. Trimming left V 0 bases short and J 5 bases short, with 9 bases between. CDR3 sequence: CASSDSAFRDTQYF. The CDR3 nucleotides read TGTGCCAGCAGTGACTCGGCTTTTCGAGATACGCAGTATTTT.

V is TRBV2 and J is TRBJ2-7, with TRBD2 matching 12 bases. Trimming removed 6 bases from V and 6 bases from J; junction bases left unmatched: 9. The CDR3 has 15 amino acids. Germline assignment: CDR1 SNHLY and CDR2 FYNNEI. CDR3 coding DNA: TGTGCCAGCAGGAGACTAGCGGGAGATCGCTCCGAGCAGTACTTC. It yields the protein CASRRLAGDRSEQYF. Full variable domain (outside the CDR3, taken from reference TRBV2 and TRBJ2-7): EPEVTQTPSHQVTQMGQEVILRCVPISNHLYFYWYRQILGQKVEFLVSFYNNEISEKSEIFDDQFSVERPDGSNFTLKIRSTKLEDSAMYFCASRRLAGDRSEQYFGPGTRLTVT.

This clone occurred a few times. The V and J genes are TRBV5-1 and TRBJ2-7, with D possibly TRBD1 on 6 matching bases. Trimming pared 2 bases from V and 12 bases from J, leaving 15 bases between. CDR1 is SGHRS and CDR2 is YFSETQ in the germline V gene. The CDR3 extends over 12 amino acids. The CDR3, as DNA: TGCGCCAGCAGCTTTACAGGGCCCCTCCGGTACTTC. Translating gives CASSFTGPLRYF.

J is TRBJ2-5 and V is TRBV16; 11 bases map to TRBD2. This CDR3 is 21 amino acids long. V lost 0 bases to trimming and J lost 4 bases; unmatched junction nucleotides: 19. Germline CDR1 and CDR2: KGHSY and FQNENV. The CDR3 spells CASSQSAASSGGPGGGETQYF. Written as DNA, the CDR3 is TGTGCCAGCAGCCAATCAGCCGCGTCTAGCGGGGGGCCCGGTGGGGGAGAGACCCAGTACTTC.

J is TRBJ1-6 and V is TRBV27; possible D gene TRBD1, 5 bases. V gave up 6 bases and J gave up 0 bases, with 12 bases separating them. The CDR3 contains 16 residues. Per germline, CDR1 MNHEY and CDR2 SMNVEV (reference sequence). The CDR3 sequence is CASSFRVYSYNSPLHF. The CDR3 nucleotides are TGTGCCAGCAGCTTCAGGGTATACTCCTATAATTCACCCCTCCACTTT.

The count of this clone is one. The chain combines TRBV6-5 with TRBJ2-5; TRBD2 is a possible D gene (5 bases). The CDR3 is 14 residues long. Trimming pared 7 bases from V and 5 bases from J, leaving 17 bases between. CDR1 MNHEY and CDR2 SVGAGI come from the germline V gene. The CDR3 coding sequence is TGTGCCAGCACCTTACGGCGGGTTCGGGAGACCCAGTACTTC. This gives the protein CASTLRRVRETQYF.

CDR3 DNA sequence: TGTGCCAGTAGTCCCGAGGGACAGAGTGCCAATTTCTATGGCTACACCTTC. Translated: CASSPEGQSANFYGYTF. The J gene is TRBJ1-2, the V gene TRBV19, with 7 positions matching TRBD1. Germline V gene sequence: CDR1 LNHDA, CDR2 SQIVND (reference sequence). The CDR3 covers 17 residues. Germline trimming cut 5 bases from V and 4 bases from J; bases unmatched to any gene: 16.

V gene TRBV7-9 combines with J gene TRBJ1-1, with unresolved D. Trimming removed 7 bases from V and 11 bases from J, with 17 bases in between. Germline assignment: CDR1 SEHNR and CDR2 FQNEAQ (reference sequence). The CDR3 is 12 amino acids. CDR3 DNA: TGTGCCAGCACCCTTTCCGAGGCCGGGGCTTTCTTT. Protein product: CASTLSEAGAFF. Supplemented by reference TRBV7-9 and TRBJ1-1, the full variable domain reads DTGVSQNPRHKITKRGQNVTFRCDPISEHNRLYWYRQTLGQGPEFLTYFQNEAQLEKSRLLSDRFSAERPKGSFSTLEIQRTEQGDSAMYLCASTLSEAGAFFGQGTRLTVV.

The chain couples TRBV5-1 to TRBJ2-3; 10 bases agree with TRBD1. CDR1 is SGHRS and CDR2 is YFSETQ in the germline V gene. The CDR3 runs 14 residues. The V gene end was trimmed by 4 bases and the J gene end by 6 bases; junction bases not matched to a gene: 5. This CDR3 is CASSPWTGGDTQYF. In nucleotides, the CDR3 is TGCGCCAGCAGCCCATGGACAGGGGGTGATACGCAGTATTTT.

The chain couples TRBV5-1 to TRBJ1-4, with TRBD1 identical over 7 bases. The CDR3 runs to 13 residues. Germline CDR1 is SGHRS and CDR2 is YFSETQ. The junction had 1 base not matched to a gene; V was cut back by 2 bases and J by 6 bases. The CDR3 coding sequence is TGCGCCAGCAGCTTAACAGGGGATGAAAAACTGTTTTTT. Its translation: CASSLTGDEKLFF.

The rearrangement uses TRBV18 and TRBJ1-2; D gene unclear. The germline gives CDR1 KGHSH, CDR2 LQKENI. The CDR3 contains 14 residues. With 3 bases removed from V and 7 bases from J, the gap between germline ends came to 15 bases. The CDR3: CASSPKDGGGGYTF. The CDR3 nucleotides read TGTGCCAGCTCACCGAAAGACGGAGGAGGTGGCTACACCTTC.

The chain carries TRBV18 and TRBJ2-2; D is unresolved. Trimming took off 2 bases at V and 1 base at J, with 11 bases between the two ends. The CDR3 is 16 amino acids. Looked up from germline, CDR1 is KGHSH and CDR2 is LQKENI. The CDR3 nucleotides read TGTGCCAGCTCACCAAAACAAAATCAGAACACCGGGGAGCTGTTTTTT. It yields the protein CASSPKQNQNTGELFF.

The chain employs TRBV5-5 and TRBJ1-5; D might be TRBD1 (5 bases). The length of the CDR3 is 14 residues. V was pared by 2 bases and J by 4 bases, with 10 bases between. Germline V gives CDR1 SGHKS, CDR2 YYEKEE (reference sequence). The CDR3 sequence: CASSFGHTNQPQHF. The CDR3 bases are TGTGCCAGCAGCTTTGGACATACGAATCAGCCCCAGCATTTT.

CDR3 coding DNA: TGTGCCAGCAGCACCTCCCGGGGGGGCAATGGCTACACCTTC. Protein sequence: CASSTSRGGNGYTF. The chain has TRBV28 and TRBJ1-2; D perhaps matches TRBD1 (6 bases). With 6 bases removed from V and 6 bases from J, the gap between germline ends came to 17 bases. CDR3 length equals 14 residues. Germline loops: CDR1 MDHEN, CDR2 SYDVKM.

This chain links TRBV7-9 with TRBJ2-2, with TRBD1 as a possible D gene (6 bases). The CDR3 runs 14 residues. Trimming left V 3 bases short and J 9 bases short, with 14 bases between. The germline V gene has CDR1 SEHNR and CDR2 FQNEAQ (reference sequence). The DNA for the CDR3 is TGTGCCAGCAGCTTGATGGGGGCGCCCCGGGAGCTGTTTTTT. It specifies CASSLMGAPRELFF.

The chain carries TRBV19 and TRBJ1-5, with 9 bases matching TRBD1. Germline loops: CDR1 LNHDA, CDR2 SQIVND (reference sequence). Losses at the gene ends were 8 bases for V and 0 bases for J; bases not matched to a gene: 5. This CDR3 has 15 amino acids. CDR3 amino acids: CASLGQGNSNQPQHF. The DNA for the CDR3 is TGTGCCAGTCTTGGACAGGGGAATAGCAATCAGCCCCAGCATTTT.